This T cell receptor beta chain was documented in a study of control samples from healthy donors and cancer patients (dated by TCRdb to 2018 to 2020). The library was generated by the immunoSEQ multiplex PCR assay. Drawn from immuneACCESS, this table holds only the in-frame rearrangements with V and J called that TCRdb kept. Clones are partly lost; checked studies trace under half to an unresolved V gene and leave the rest unexplained. Across this sample there are about 410,000 clones, with around 90% seen only once. 5% to 7% of the sample comes from the top ten. As to this clone: There is no known antigen for this receptor. Per-base quality was not reported, and no clone a single base away is much larger than it.

The source material was PBMCs. The sequence was obtained from a man between 40 and 49 years old with head and neck cancer.

The nucleotide sequence reads as follows: TGTGCCTGGAGTGTACTAAGGGACACTGAAGCTTTCTTT. Translated, it reads CAWSVLRDTEAFF. The rearrangement combines TRBV30 with TRBJ1-1; no D segment can be confidently identified. As encoded in the germline V gene (reference sequence), CDR1 is GTSNPN while CDR2 is SVGIG. Relative to germline, V is 0 bases shorter and J is 3 bases shorter, with 8 bases between their ends. The CDR3 holds 13 amino acids from the cysteine to the phenylalanine. Here the CDR3 DNA is all that survives: 39 bases in frame from base 1. The entire variable domain, with the stretches around the CDR3 drawn from the reference TRBV30 and TRBJ1-1 proteins, is SQTIHQWPATLVQPVGSPLSLECTVEGTSNPNLYWYRQAAGRGLQLLFYSVGIGQISSEVPQNLSASRPQDRQFILSSKKLLLSDSGFYLCAWSVLRDTEAFFGQGTRLTVV.